This T cell receptor beta chain originates from a study of cytomegalovirus exposure and HLA in healthy donors. It was with 60 Vbeta and 13 Jbeta primers that the PCR ran. Profiled with immunoSEQ multiplex PCR; TCRdb holds only in-frame clones, not every one. Of over 50,000 clones detected, 68% appear once; the ten largest clones hold less than 20%. The CDR3 is 14 residues long. The ends lost 4 bases at V and 2 bases at J; junction bases unmatched: 4. The V gene's germline CDR1 is SGHDN and CDR2 FVKESK. The TCR sequence derives from a middle-aged man in good health and CMV-seropositive. Specimen: PBMCs. This chain connects TRBV14 to TRBJ2-7, with TRBD1 matching over 8 bases. This CDR3 is CASSRGQVTYEQYF. CDR3 nucleotides: TGTGCCAGCAGCCGGGGACAGGTAACCTACGAGCAGTACTTC.